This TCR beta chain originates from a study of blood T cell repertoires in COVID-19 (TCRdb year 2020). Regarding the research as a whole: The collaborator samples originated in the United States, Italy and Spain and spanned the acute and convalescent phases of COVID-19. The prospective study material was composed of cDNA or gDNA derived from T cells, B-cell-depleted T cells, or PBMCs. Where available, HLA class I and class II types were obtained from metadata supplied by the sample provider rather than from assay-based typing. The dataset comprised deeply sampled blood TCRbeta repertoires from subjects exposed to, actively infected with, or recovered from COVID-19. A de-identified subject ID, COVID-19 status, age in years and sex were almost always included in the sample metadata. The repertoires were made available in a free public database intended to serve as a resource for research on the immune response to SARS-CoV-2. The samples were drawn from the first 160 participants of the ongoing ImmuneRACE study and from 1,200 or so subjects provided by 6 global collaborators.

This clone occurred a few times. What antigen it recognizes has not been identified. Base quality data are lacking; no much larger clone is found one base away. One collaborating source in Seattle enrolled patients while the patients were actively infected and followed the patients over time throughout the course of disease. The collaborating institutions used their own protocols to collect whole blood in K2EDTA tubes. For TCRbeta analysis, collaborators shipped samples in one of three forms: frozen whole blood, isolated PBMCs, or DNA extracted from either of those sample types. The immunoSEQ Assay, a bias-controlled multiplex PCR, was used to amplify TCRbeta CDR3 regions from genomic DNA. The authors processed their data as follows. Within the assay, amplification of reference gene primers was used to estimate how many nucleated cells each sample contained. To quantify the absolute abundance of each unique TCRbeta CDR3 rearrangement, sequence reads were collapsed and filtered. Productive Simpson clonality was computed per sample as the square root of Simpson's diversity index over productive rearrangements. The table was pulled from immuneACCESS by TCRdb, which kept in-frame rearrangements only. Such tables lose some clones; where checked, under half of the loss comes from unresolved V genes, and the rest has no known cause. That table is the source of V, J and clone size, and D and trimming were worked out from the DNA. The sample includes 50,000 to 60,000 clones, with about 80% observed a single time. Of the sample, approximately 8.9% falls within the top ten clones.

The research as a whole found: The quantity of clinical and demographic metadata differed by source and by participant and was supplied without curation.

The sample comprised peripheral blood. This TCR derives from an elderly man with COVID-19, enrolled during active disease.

The CDR3 region has the sequence CASSRQVNYGYTF. The DNA is as follows: TGTGCCAGCAGCCGACAGGTTAACTATGGCTACACCTTC. The chain is assembled from TRBV27 and TRBJ1-2, and perhaps TRBD1 as D gene, on 6 matching bases. CDR3 length: 13 amino acids, cysteine to phenylalanine. Only the CDR3 region is kept as DNA, spanning 39 bases read in frame from base 1. CDR1 and CDR2 (MNHEY, SMNVEV) derive from the germline V gene (reference sequence). Trimming removed 6 bases from V and 1 base from J, leaving 9 bases between the germline ends.